This T cell receptor beta chain was identified in a study of shared clonotypes between healthy human individuals. The CDR3 extends over 14 amino acids. The germline V gene encodes CDR1 SGHTA and CDR2 FQGNSA. Worth noting for this clone: Different DNA sequences within this sample yield the same CDR3.

The donors were adults (healthy and HIV-negative) with no recent acute infections or vaccinations. Unsorted samples relied on 80 million to 90 million PBMCs, which served as the source of genomic DNA. Each subset's genomic DNA was split evenly across several immunoSEQ plates. Approximately 30,000 T cell genomes, or around 300 ng DNA, went into unsorted PBMC replicate PCRs. Some clones are missing from TCRdb's copy, which holds only in-frame ones; the method was immunoSEQ multiplex PCR. The repertoire holds around 500,000 clones, with approximately 81% as singletons. The rearrangement uses TRBV7-2 and TRBJ2-5; the match to TRBD2 covers 7 bases. The J call is in doubt because the DNA end fits TRBJ2-7 better. Sequenced material: PBMCs. The TCR was taken from a woman in her thirties or forties in good health. Some clones in this sample may be carry-over from other donors' samples. The CDR3 reads CASSLGGRPYEQYF. CDR3 bases: TGTGCCAGCAGCTTAGGCGGGAGACCCTACGAGCAGTACTTC.